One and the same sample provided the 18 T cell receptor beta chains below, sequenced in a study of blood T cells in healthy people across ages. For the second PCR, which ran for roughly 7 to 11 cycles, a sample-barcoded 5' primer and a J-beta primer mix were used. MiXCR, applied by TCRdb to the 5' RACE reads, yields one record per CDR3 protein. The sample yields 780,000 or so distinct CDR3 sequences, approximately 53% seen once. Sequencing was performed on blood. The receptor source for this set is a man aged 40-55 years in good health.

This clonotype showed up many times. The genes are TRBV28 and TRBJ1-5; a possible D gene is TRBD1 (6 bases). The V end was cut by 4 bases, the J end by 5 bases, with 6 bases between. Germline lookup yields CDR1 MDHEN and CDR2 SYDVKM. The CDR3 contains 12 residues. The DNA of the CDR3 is TGTGCCAGCAGTTCAGGGGATCAGCCCCAGCATTTT. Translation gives CASSSGDQPQHF. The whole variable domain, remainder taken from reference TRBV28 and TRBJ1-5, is DVKVTQSSRYLVKRTGEKVFLECVQDMDHENMFWYRQDPGLGLRLIYFSYDVKMKEKGDIPEGYSVSREKKERFSLILESASTNQTSMYLCASSSGDQPQHFGDGTRLSIL.

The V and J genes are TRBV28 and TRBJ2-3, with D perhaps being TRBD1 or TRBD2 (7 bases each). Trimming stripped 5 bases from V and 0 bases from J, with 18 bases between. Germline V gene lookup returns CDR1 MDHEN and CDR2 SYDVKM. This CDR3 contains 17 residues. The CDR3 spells CASSPTQGGTSTDTQYF. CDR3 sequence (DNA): TGTGCCAGCAGTCCGACTCAGGGGGGGACTAGCACAGATACGCAGTATTTT.

The CDR3: CSAARALRRSPLHF. The CDR3 DNA follows: TGCAGTGCGGCCAGGGCCCTCCGAAGATCACCCCTCCACTTT. The rearrangement joins TRBV20-1 to TRBJ1-6; the D gene is possibly TRBD1 (5 bases). The CDR3 is 14 amino acids. With 6 bases removed from V and 10 bases from J, the gap between germline ends came to 19 bases. Per germline, CDR1 DFQATT and CDR2 SNEGSKA (reference sequence).

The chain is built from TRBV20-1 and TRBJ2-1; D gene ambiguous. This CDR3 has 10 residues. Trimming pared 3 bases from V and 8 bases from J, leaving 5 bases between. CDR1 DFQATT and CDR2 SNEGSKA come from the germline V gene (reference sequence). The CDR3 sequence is CSASSDEQFF. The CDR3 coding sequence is TGCAGTGCTAGCTCTGATGAGCAGTTCTTC.

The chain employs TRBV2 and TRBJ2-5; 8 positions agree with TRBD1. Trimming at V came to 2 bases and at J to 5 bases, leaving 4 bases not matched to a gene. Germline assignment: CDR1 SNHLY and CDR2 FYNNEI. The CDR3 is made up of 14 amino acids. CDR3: CASSESDRGETQYF. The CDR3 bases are TGTGCCAGCAGTGAAAGTGACAGGGGTGAGACCCAGTACTTC.

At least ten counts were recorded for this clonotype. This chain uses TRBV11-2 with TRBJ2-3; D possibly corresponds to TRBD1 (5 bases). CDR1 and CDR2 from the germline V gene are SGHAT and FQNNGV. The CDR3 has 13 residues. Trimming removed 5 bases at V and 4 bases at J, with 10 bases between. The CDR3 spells CASSLYRPDTQYF. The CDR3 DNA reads TGTGCCAGCAGCCTTTACAGGCCAGATACGCAGTATTTT.

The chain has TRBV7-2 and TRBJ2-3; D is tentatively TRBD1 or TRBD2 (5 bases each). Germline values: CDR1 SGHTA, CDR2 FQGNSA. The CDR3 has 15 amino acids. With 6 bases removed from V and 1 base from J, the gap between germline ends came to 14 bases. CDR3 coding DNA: TGTGCCAGCAGTCCCATCGGGGCCGGCACAGATACGCAGTATTTT. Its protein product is CASSPIGAGTDTQYF.

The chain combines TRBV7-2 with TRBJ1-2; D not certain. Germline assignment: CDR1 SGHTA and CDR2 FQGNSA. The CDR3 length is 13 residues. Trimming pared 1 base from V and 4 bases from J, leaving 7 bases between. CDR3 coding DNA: TGTACCAGCAGCTTAGAGAGAGGCTATGGCTACACCTTC. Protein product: CTSSLERGYGYTF.

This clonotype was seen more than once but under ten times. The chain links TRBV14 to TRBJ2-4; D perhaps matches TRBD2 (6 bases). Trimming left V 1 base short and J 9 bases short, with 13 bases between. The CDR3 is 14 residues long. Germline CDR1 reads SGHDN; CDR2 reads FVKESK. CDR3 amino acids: CASSQAGSVGIQYF. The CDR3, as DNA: TGTGCCAGCAGCCAAGCCGGGAGTGTGGGCATTCAGTACTTC. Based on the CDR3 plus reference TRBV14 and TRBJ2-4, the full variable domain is EAGVTQFPSHSVIEKGQTVTLRCDPISGHDNLYWYRRVMGKEIKFLLHFVKESKQDESGMPNNRFLAERTGGTYSTLKVQPAELEDSGVYFCASSQAGSVGIQYFGAGTRLSVL.

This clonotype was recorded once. CDR3: CASQNQPGANTEAFF. The CDR3 DNA reads as TGTGCCAGCCAAAACCAGCCCGGGGCGAACACTGAAGCTTTCTTT. The rearrangement joins TRBV4-2 to TRBJ1-1; D is perhaps TRBD1 (5 bases). Germline loops: CDR1 LGHNA, CDR2 YNFKEQ. CDR3 length equals 15 residues. The germline V and J ends were trimmed by 8 bases and 1 base, with 17 bases remaining between them.

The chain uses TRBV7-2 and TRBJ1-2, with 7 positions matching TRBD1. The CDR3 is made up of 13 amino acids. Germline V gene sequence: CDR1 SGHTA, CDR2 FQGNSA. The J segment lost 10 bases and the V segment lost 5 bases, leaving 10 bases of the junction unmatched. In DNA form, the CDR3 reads TGTGCCAGCAGCCCGATGACGACAGGGATCTACACCTTC. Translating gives CASSPMTTGIYTF.

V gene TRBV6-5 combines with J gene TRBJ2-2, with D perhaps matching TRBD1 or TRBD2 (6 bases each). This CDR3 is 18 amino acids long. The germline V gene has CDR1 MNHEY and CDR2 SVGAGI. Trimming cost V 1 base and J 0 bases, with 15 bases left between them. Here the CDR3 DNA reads TGTGCCAGCAGTTACTTTTCTGGGGGGCAGGCGAACACCGGGGAGCTGTTTTTT. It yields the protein CASSYFSGGQANTGELFF.

Written as DNA, the CDR3 is TGTGCCAGCAGCCGGAACATACGGACTGAAGCTTTCTTT. Translating it yields CASSRNIRTEAFF. The chain is built from TRBV14 and TRBJ1-1; unclear D gene. The V end lost 4 bases, the J end lost 5 bases, and 11 bases lay between the germline ends. Germline V gives CDR1 SGHDN, CDR2 FVKESK. The CDR3 has 13 residues.

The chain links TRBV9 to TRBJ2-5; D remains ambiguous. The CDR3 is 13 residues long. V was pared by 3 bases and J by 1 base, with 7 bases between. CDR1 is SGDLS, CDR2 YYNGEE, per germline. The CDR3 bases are TGTGCCAGCAGCGGGGGAAGCCAAGAGACCCAGTACTTC. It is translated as CASSGGSQETQYF.

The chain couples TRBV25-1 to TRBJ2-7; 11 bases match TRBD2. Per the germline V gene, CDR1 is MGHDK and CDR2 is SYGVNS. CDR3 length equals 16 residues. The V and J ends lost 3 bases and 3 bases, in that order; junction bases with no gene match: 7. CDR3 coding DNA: TGTGCCAGCAGTGAGACCGGGACTAGCGGAGGCTACGAGCAGTACTTC. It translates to CASSETGTSGGYEQYF.

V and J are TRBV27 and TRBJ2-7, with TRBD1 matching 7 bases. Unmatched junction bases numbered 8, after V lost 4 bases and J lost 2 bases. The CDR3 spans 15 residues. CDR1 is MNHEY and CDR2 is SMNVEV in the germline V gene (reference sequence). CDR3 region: CASSSTGTVTYEQYF. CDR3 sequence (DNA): TGTGCCAGCAGTTCAACCGGGACAGTAACCTACGAGCAGTACTTC.

In nucleotides, the CDR3 is TGCAGTGCGAGGGACGGGGTACACAATGAGCAGTTCTTC. Residues: CSARDGVHNEQFF. The chain has TRBV20-1 and TRBJ2-1; D might be TRBD1 or TRBD2, each matching 5 bases. CDR1 is DFQATT, CDR2 SNEGSKA, per germline (reference sequence). The CDR3 has 13 residues. With 6 bases removed from V and 5 bases from J, the gap between germline ends came to 14 bases.

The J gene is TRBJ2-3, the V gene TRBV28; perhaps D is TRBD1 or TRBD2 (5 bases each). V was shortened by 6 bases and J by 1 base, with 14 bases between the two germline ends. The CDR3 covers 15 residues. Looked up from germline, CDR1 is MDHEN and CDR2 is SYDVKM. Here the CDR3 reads CASRPEGSGTDTQYF. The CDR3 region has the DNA TGTGCCAGCAGACCTGAGGGGAGCGGCACAGATACGCAGTATTTT.